The sequence of this T cell receptor beta chain was determined in a study of vaccination and CD4 T cells after COVID-19. Study context: Timing of post-vaccine sample collection was a median 72 days after dose two, with a range of 14 to 241. The cells were exposed to overlapping spike peptides originating from SARS-CoV-2, HCoV-NL63, HCoV-OC43 and HCoV-229E for stimulation. Culture controls were given either a CEFX pool, an HIV-1 Nef pool, or no peptide.

Treatment reported: approximately 9-day PBMC culture with coronavirus spike peptide pools or control peptides (ViraFEST assay). Comments on this clonotype: Its antigen remains unknown.

The ends lost 5 bases at V and 8 bases at J; junction bases unmatched: 10. The CDR3 loop spans 16 amino acids. The V gene's germline CDR1 is SGHTA and CDR2 FQGNSA. Sequence data for DNA of cultured CD4+ T cells were generated by the Oncomine TCR Beta short-read assay. Scientists extracted genomic DNA from CD4+ T cells grown in culture. In TCRdb, the PCR reads were re-called with MiXCR into one record per CDR3 protein. The repertoire holds about 11,000 distinct CDR3 sequences, with approximately 61% as singletons. The J gene is TRBJ2-1, the V gene TRBV7-2, with 12 bases that match TRBD2. Sequenced sample: CD4+ T cells from blood, cultured in vitro. This clonotype was sampled from a human donor who had recovered from COVID-19. The CDR3 nucleotides read TGTGCCAGCAGCGGCCTGGCTAGCGGGGGGGCCCATGAGCAGTTCTTC. It is translated as CASSGLASGGAHEQFF.